This is a list of T cell receptor beta chains from one sample in a study of T cell changes during pregnancy in multiple sclerosis. Assay used: immunoSEQ multiplex PCR; TCRdb lists only in-frame clones, some missing. This sample has over 55,000 clones, with about 88% found just once. The material was peripheral blood, obtained in the first trimester of pregnancy. The receptors stem from a female donor with multiple sclerosis, enrolled in a pregnancy study. CDR3s include the opening cysteine and the closing phenylalanine or tryptophan. Fields, in order: V gene, D gene, CDR3 length, CDR3 protein. D genes are given only for firm matches.

TRBV19 . 15 CASSRRTANNEKLFF
TRBV2 . 12 CASNRELEPQHF
TRBV19 . 15 CASSIVGGGNQPQHF
TRBV7-2 TRBD1 14 CASHRGTDAHGYTF
TRBV19 TRBD1 16 CASSQGRDSLNTEAFF
TRBV7-9 . 13 CASSSGSPGKLFF
TRBV29-1 TRBD1 15 CSVESGTGGYNEQFF
TRBV5-1 . 13 CASSLAEDYGYTF
TRBV6-5 TRBD2 13 CASMGGWGETQYF
TRBV30 . 11 CAWTRGVEQFF
TRBV29-1 . 14 CSVVIGGPNQPQHF
TRBV6-5 TRBD1 14 CASSYGQGPYEQYF
TRBV10-1 . 15 CASSGSIGRAYGYTF
TRBV19 . 14 CASHRGILGEKLFF